The entry below gives a single T cell receptor (beta chain) sequence along with its context. Its antigen is not yet known. Base qualities were left out, and no much larger clone turns up one base away. Each collaborating institution followed its own protocols to collect whole blood in K2EDTA tubes. Collaborator samples were shipped for TCRbeta analysis as frozen whole blood, isolated PBMCs, or DNA extracted from either sample type. This specimen comes from a study of blood T cell repertoires in COVID-19 (dated by TCRdb to 2018 to 2020). Broadly, across the study: The collaborator samples originated in the United States, Italy and Spain and spanned the acute and convalescent phases of COVID-19. Samples were obtained from the ongoing ImmuneRACE study (first 160 participants) and from 1,254 subjects provided by 6 global collaborators. A freely available public database, intended as a resource for researchers studying the immune response to SARS-CoV-2, is where the repertoires were released. Deeply sampled blood TCRbeta repertoires from subjects exposed to, actively infected with, or recovered from COVID-19 were included in the dataset. The prospective study material was composed of cDNA or gDNA derived from T cells, B-cell-depleted T cells, or PBMCs. Sample metadata almost always included a de-identified subject ID, COVID-19 status, age in years and sex. Where available, HLA class I and class II types were obtained from metadata supplied by the sample provider rather than from assay-based typing. Summary of the overall study and its limitations: How much clinical and demographic metadata was included differed by source and by participant, and the metadata was provided uncurated.

The germline V gene gives CDR1 as SGHDT and CDR2 as YYEEEE. Including the terminal cysteine and phenylalanine, the CDR3 comprises 15 residues. Left in the record is the CDR3 DNA by itself, 45 bases read in frame from the first base. Relative to germline, V is missing 0 bases and J is missing 4 bases, with 4 bases of the junction outside any gene match. TCRbeta CDR3 regions were amplified from genomic DNA by means of the immunoSEQ Assay, a bias-controlled multiplex PCR. The study's own analysis went as follows. Nucleated cell counts per sample were estimated from amplification of reference gene primers within the assay. To quantify the absolute abundance of each unique TCRbeta CDR3 rearrangement, sequence reads were collapsed and filtered. Productive Simpson clonality was computed per sample as the square root of Simpson's diversity index over productive rearrangements. As stored in TCRdb, this immuneACCESS dataset retains in-frame rearrangements with V and J assigned. A fraction of the clones does not appear; measured against another copy, unresolved V genes explain less than half of the discrepancy, and the remainder lacks a known reason. Clonal size and the V and J genes are those of that table, whereas D and trimming came from the DNA. This sample lists over 200,000 clones; approximately 84% were detected once. Around 7.3% of the sample is taken by the ten largest.

The receptor comes from a woman between 50 and 59 years old with active or convalescent COVID-19. The sequence joins TRBV5-6 to TRBJ2-3, and 8 junction bases match TRBD1. The sequencing sample was made of peripheral blood. The CDR3 corresponds to CASSLGTGSPDTQYF. The DNA reads TGTGCCAGCAGCTTGGGGACAGGGTCCCCAGATACGCAGTATTTT.